This T cell receptor (beta chain) was sequenced in a study of blood T cells in healthy people across ages. Across the study: When template switching was applied, about one barcoded beta molecule was captured per two T cells.

Overall study results and limits: Age advanced and TCR beta diversity per million T cells fell, roughly linearly. With donor CMV status unknown, expanded clonotype changes were possibly confounded. No conclusive comparison of naive versus antigen-experienced cells was possible with unsorted PBMCs.

A second roughly 7 to 12 cycle PCR used barcoded and J-beta primers. One entry per CDR3 protein, called by TCRdb with MiXCR from the 5' RACE reads. The data hold around 790,000 distinct CDR3 sequences, with 44% observed a single time. This clonotype was counted a few times. Its target is not known. The CDR3 spans 15 residues. From germline, CDR1 is SNHLY and CDR2 FYNNEI. With 7 bases clipped from V and 1 base from J, the junction kept 9 bases outside the gene matches. V and J are TRBV2 and TRBJ2-5; 7 nucleotides match TRBD2. The source material was blood. The source is a man between 60 and 70 years old in good health. Written as DNA, the CDR3 is TGTGCCAGCACCGAATGGGGGGGTCCCCAAGAGACCCAGTACTTC. It yields the protein CASTEWGGPQETQYF.